Below, 30 T cell receptor beta chains from the same sample are listed, as sequenced in a study of shared clonotypes between healthy human individuals. Clones were sequenced by immunoSEQ multiplex PCR, and TCRdb holds only the in-frame ones, with some missing. The sample consists of about 1 million clones, approximately 80% of them appearing once. Sequencing was done on a sample of memory CD4+ T cells from PBMCs. Subset meaning: CD45RA-negative fraction. Receptors originate from a man between 18 and 29 years old in good health. Some clones in this sample may be carry-over from other donors' samples.

This clone was found many times. At the DNA level, this CDR3 is encoded by other sequences in the same sample as well. The gene calls are TRBV6-5 and TRBJ2-3, with 8 bases matching TRBD2. CDR3 length: 13 amino acids. Per the germline V gene, CDR1 is MNHEY and CDR2 is SVGAGI. V was clipped by 6 bases and J by 8 bases; unmatched bases: 7. CDR3 sequence reads: CASRSGSEGTQYF. For the CDR3, the DNA is TGTGCCAGCAGAAGCGGGAGTGAAGGTACGCAGTATTTT.

The V gene is TRBV5-6, the J gene TRBJ1-1; D perhaps matches TRBD1 (5 bases). The CDR3 sequence is 16 residues long. Germline V lookup: CDR1 SGHDT, CDR2 YYEEEE. V was shortened by 4 bases and J by 2 bases, with 18 bases between the two germline ends. In DNA, the CDR3 is TGTGCCAGCAGCGTCTCGGGCAGGGCTGGTAACACTGAAGCTTTCTTT. Translated, it gives CASSVSGRAGNTEAFF.

This clone was seen only once. Compared with germline, one end of the junction differs, possibly owing to a read error. This chain links TRBV5-1 with TRBJ2-7; 7 bases fit TRBD2. CDR1 is SGHRS, CDR2 YFSETQ, per germline. The CDR3 runs 13 residues. As DNA, the CDR3 is TGCGCCAGCAGCCCAGGACTAGATTACGCGCAGTACTTC. Translated, it gives CASSPGLDYAQYF.

The gene calls are TRBV4-3 and TRBJ2-1; D is ambiguous. V was shortened by 4 bases and J by 5 bases, with 15 bases between the two germline ends. The CDR3 loop spans 15 amino acids. The germline V gene has CDR1 LGHNA and CDR2 YSLEER. CDR3 coding DNA: TGCGCCAGCAGCCTAGAGTCCTACCGGGACAATGAGCAGTTCTTC. This sequence encodes CASSLESYRDNEQFF.

The chain is built from TRBV19 and TRBJ1-1, with D perhaps matching TRBD1 (5 bases). CDR3 length: 15 amino acids. Germline loops: CDR1 LNHDA, CDR2 SQIVND (reference sequence). V was clipped by 5 bases and J by 4 bases, with 17 bases between them. As DNA, the CDR3 is TGTGCCAGTAGTTTCTTTTCGACAGTTGGCACTGAAGCTTTCTTT. Residues: CASSFFSTVGTEAFF.

The J gene is TRBJ2-5, the V gene TRBV5-1, with TRBD2 matching 15 bases. This CDR3 is built from 16 residues. V was clipped by 4 bases and J by 5 bases; unmatched bases: 6. Germline-derived CDR1 and CDR2 are SGHRS and YFSETQ. The CDR3 loop is CASSPGLAGGSETQYF. DNA for the CDR3: TGCGCCAGCAGCCCGGGACTAGCGGGAGGAAGCGAGACCCAGTACTTC. The variable domain in full, with the rest retrieved from reference TRBV5-1 and TRBJ2-5, is KAGVTQTPRYLIKTRGQQVTLSCSPISGHRSVSWYQQTPGQGLQFLFEYFSETQRNKGNFPGRFSGRQFSNSRSEMNVSTLELGDSALYLCASSPGLAGGSETQYFGPGTRLLVL.

The genes are TRBV5-6 and TRBJ2-5, with 10 bases aligning to TRBD2. TRBJ2-7 matches the DNA end more closely, so the J call is doubtful. In germline, CDR1 is SGHDT, CDR2 YYEEEE. The CDR3 is 16 amino acids. CDR3 amino acids: CASSSAGTSVSYEQYF. The DNA for the CDR3 is TGTGCCAGCAGCTCGGCCGGGACTAGCGTCTCCTACGAGCAGTACTTC.

Concerning this clone: The junction departs from germline at one end; a sequencing error may be responsible. V and J are TRBV7-2 and TRBJ2-7; no clear D. Germline-derived CDR1 and CDR2 are SGHTA and FQGNSA. This CDR3 has 13 residues. The DNA of the CDR3 is TGTGCCAGCAGCTTTGATAGGGCAATCCCGATAGACTTC. Residues: CASSFDRAIPIDF.

The chain is built from TRBV9 and TRBJ2-1, with D possibly being TRBD2 (6 bases). With 4 bases removed from V and 3 bases from J, the gap between germline ends came to 11 bases. Germline loops: CDR1 SGDLS, CDR2 YYNGEE. This CDR3 contains 14 residues. The CDR3 here is CASSSAGGYNEQFF. CDR3 coding DNA: TGTGCCAGCAGCTCAGCCGGGGGCTACAATGAGCAGTTCTTC.

The rearrangement links TRBV11-2 to TRBJ2-2; D not resolved. V lost 5 bases and J 5 bases, leaving 6 bases between the germline ends. Germline V lookup: CDR1 SGHAT, CDR2 FQNNGV. This CDR3 is built from 12 residues. The CDR3 bases are TGTGCCAGCAGCCCCCTTACCGGGGAGCTGTTTTTT. This encodes CASSPLTGELFF.

The genes are TRBV4-3 and TRBJ2-1, with 16 nucleotides matching TRBD2. V shed 1 base and J 10 bases; nucleotides not matched to a gene: 7. CDR3 length equals 17 residues. The germline V gene has CDR1 LGHNA and CDR2 YSLEER. The CDR3 loop reads CASSQAGTSGRAREQFF. CDR3 DNA sequence: TGCGCCAGCAGCCAAGCAGGGACTAGCGGGAGGGCCAGGGAGCAGTTCTTC.

The genes are TRBV27 and TRBJ1-1; D ambiguous. Trimming pared 3 bases from V and 3 bases from J, leaving 8 bases between. CDR3 size: 13 residues. Germline loops: CDR1 MNHEY, CDR2 SMNVEV (reference sequence). The CDR3 loop is CASSFRVDTEAFF. CDR3 DNA: TGTGCCAGCAGTTTTCGGGTGGACACTGAAGCTTTCTTT.

The gene calls are TRBV27 and TRBJ2-5; D possibly matches TRBD1 or TRBD2 (6 bases each). The CDR3 contains 15 residues. Germline CDR1 and CDR2: MNHEY and SMNVEV (reference sequence). Trimming took off 8 bases at V and 4 bases at J, with 20 bases between the two ends. The CDR3 reads CASGQGGQSGETQYF. In DNA, the CDR3 is TGTGCCAGCGGGCAAGGGGGGCAGTCGGGAGAGACCCAGTACTTC.

This sequence joins TRBV7-6 and TRBJ2-7; perhaps TRBD2 as D (5 bases). V shed 5 bases and J shed 0 bases, with 17 bases lying between them. CDR1 is SGHVS, CDR2 FNYEAQ, per germline. The CDR3 has 16 amino acids. This chain's CDR3 is CASSNTAEKGSYEQYF. The CDR3 region has the DNA TGTGCCAGCAGCAATACAGCGGAAAAGGGCTCCTACGAGCAGTACTTC.

V gene TRBV5-4 combines with J gene TRBJ2-1; possibly TRBD1 for D (5 bases). This CDR3 spans 15 amino acids. Germline assignment: CDR1 SGHNT and CDR2 YYREEE (reference sequence). V was shortened by 8 bases and J by 0 bases, with 15 bases between the two germline ends. The CDR3 here is CASYRSKSSYNEQFF. The DNA of the CDR3 is TGTGCCAGTTACAGGTCCAAGAGCTCCTACAATGAGCAGTTCTTC.

The V gene is TRBV7-2, the J gene TRBJ2-2; D possibly corresponds to TRBD1 (6 bases). This CDR3 spans 15 amino acids. Germline V gives CDR1 SGHTA, CDR2 FQGNSA. Trimming stripped 5 bases from V and 3 bases from J, with 13 bases between. CDR3 nucleotides: TGTGCCAGCAGCCAAAGGGGGATTGACACCGGGGAGCTGTTTTTT. It codes for CASSQRGIDTGELFF.

This chain links TRBV7-6 with TRBJ1-2, with D possibly TRBD1 on 5 matching bases. The V and J ends lost 2 bases and 4 bases respectively, with 11 bases between them. Germline assignment: CDR1 SGHVS and CDR2 FNYEAQ. The CDR3 runs to 14 residues. In DNA, the CDR3 is TGTGCCAGCAGCTTAAAACAGGACTCCTATGGCTACACCTTC. It yields the protein CASSLKQDSYGYTF.

This clone was detected a few times. Other DNA sequences from this sample encode an identical CDR3 as well. V is TRBV18 and J is TRBJ1-5; no clear D. V was pared by 2 bases and J by 1 base, with 6 bases between. The germline V gene encodes CDR1 KGHSH and CDR2 LQKENI. The CDR3 covers 14 residues. CDR3 sequence reads: CASSPEYSNQPQHF. The DNA for the CDR3 is TGTGCCAGCTCACCAGAGTACAGCAATCAGCCCCAGCATTTT.

The sample holds a few counts of this clone. This sequence joins TRBV7-8 and TRBJ1-1; D is ambiguous. Germline CDR1 SGHVS, CDR2 FQNEAQ. Trimming took 9 bases from V and 4 from J, leaving 9 bases between them. The CDR3 runs to 11 residues. The CDR3 DNA reads as TGTGCCAGTCGTATGGGCACTGAAGCTTTCTTT. It specifies CASRMGTEAFF.

This clone has just a few counts. The chain couples TRBV11-3 to TRBJ2-1, with D unresolved. Germline V gene lookup returns CDR1 SGHNT and CDR2 YENEEA. CDR3 size: 13 residues. V dropped 5 bases and J dropped 3 bases, with 8 bases sitting between them. This CDR3 reads CASSPRYYNEQFF. The CDR3, as DNA: TGTGCCAGCAGCCCACGTTACTACAATGAGCAGTTCTTC.

The chain's CDR3 is CASSVTGGQPQHF. The CDR3 region has the DNA TGTGCCAGCAGTGTGACAGGGGGTCAGCCCCAGCATTTT. This rearrangement joins TRBV9 to TRBJ1-5; TRBD1 agrees at 9 bases. Losses at the gene ends were 5 bases for V and 6 bases for J; bases not matched to a gene: 3. The CDR3 is made up of 13 amino acids. Per the germline V gene, CDR1 is SGDLS and CDR2 is YYNGEE.

The gene calls are TRBV5-1 and TRBJ2-2, with a possible D match to TRBD1 (6 bases). V shed 3 bases and J shed 8 bases, with 14 bases lying between them. Germline V gene data show CDR1 as SGHRS and CDR2 as YFSETQ. The CDR3 is 14 amino acids. CDR3 in DNA: TGCGCCAGCAGCTACCAAGGGACATCAGGGGAGCTGTTTTTT. It is translated as CASSYQGTSGELFF. The full variable domain, rest sourced from reference TRBV5-1 and TRBJ2-2, is KAGVTQTPRYLIKTRGQQVTLSCSPISGHRSVSWYQQTPGQGLQFLFEYFSETQRNKGNFPGRFSGRQFSNSRSEMNVSTLELGDSALYLCASSYQGTSGELFFGEGSRLTVL.

The sample holds a few counts of this clone. The chain has TRBV14 and TRBJ1-2, with 11 positions matching TRBD1. Germline lookup yields CDR1 SGHDN and CDR2 FVKESK. This CDR3 is 15 amino acids long. V trimming: 5 bases; J trimming: 3 bases; junction bases outside the gene matches: 5. The DNA for the CDR3 is TGTGCCAGCAGCAGGACAGGGGGCAAGTACTATGGCTACACCTTC. Its translation: CASSRTGGKYYGYTF. The variable domain in full, with the rest retrieved from reference TRBV14 and TRBJ1-2, is EAGVTQFPSHSVIEKGQTVTLRCDPISGHDNLYWYRRVMGKEIKFLLHFVKESKQDESGMPNNRFLAERTGGTYSTLKVQPAELEDSGVYFCASSRTGGKYYGYTFGSGTRLTVV.

This chain links TRBV28 with TRBJ1-4, with TRBD1 matching 7 bases. V lost 3 bases to trimming and J lost 6 bases; unmatched junction nucleotides: 7. Germline V gene sequence: CDR1 MDHEN, CDR2 SYDVKM. The CDR3 runs to 15 residues. For the CDR3, the DNA is TGTGCCAGCAGTTTTGGGGCAGGGGGAGATGAAAAACTGTTTTTT. The encoded protein is CASSFGAGGDEKLFF.

This clone was found a few times. The chain employs TRBV18 and TRBJ2-3; the D gene is possibly TRBD2 (5 bases). Germline lookup yields CDR1 KGHSH and CDR2 LQKENI. With 1 base removed from V and 3 bases from J, the gap between germline ends came to 14 bases. The CDR3 contains 16 residues. In DNA form, the CDR3 reads TGTGCCAGCTCACCACAGTCGGCTAGAGGGACAGATACGCAGTATTTT. Amino acid sequence: CASSPQSARGTDTQYF.

This chain uses TRBV28 with TRBJ2-7, with TRBD2 matching 10 bases. Germline values: CDR1 MDHEN, CDR2 SYDVKM. Trimming removed 6 bases from V and 4 bases from J; junction bases left unmatched: 9. The CDR3 totals 15 residues. The CDR3 nucleotides read TGTGCCAGCAGCCGTCCTACTAGCGGGAAGTACGAGCAGTACTTC. Protein: CASSRPTSGKYEQYF.

V is TRBV7-3 and J is TRBJ2-1; tentatively, D is TRBD1 (6 bases). V was pared by 2 bases and J by 6 bases, with 17 bases between. CDR1 and CDR2 (germline): SGHTA, FQGTGA. The CDR3 totals 16 residues. CDR3 bases: TGTGCCAGCAGCTTACAAGGGGCCAGGGGTCGCAATGAGCAGTTCTTC. It encodes CASSLQGARGRNEQFF.

The chain has TRBV5-8 and TRBJ2-7; D possibly matches TRBD1 or TRBD2 (5 bases each). The length of the CDR3 is 13 residues. Per the germline V gene, CDR1 is SGHTS and CDR2 is YDEGEE. Trimming removed 10 bases from V and 5 bases from J, with 19 bases in between. The CDR3 is CAQGRRAADEQYF. CDR3 nucleotides: TGTGCCCAGGGACGTAGGGCCGCGGACGAGCAGTACTTC.

The genes are TRBV28 and TRBJ2-3, with D possibly called TRBD1 or TRBD2 (5 bases each). CDR1 and CDR2 (germline): MDHEN, SYDVKM. The CDR3 runs to 15 residues. The V end was cut by 1 base, the J end by 4 bases, with 12 bases between. The CDR3 DNA reads as TGTGCCAGCAGTTTATTGAGGGGCGCGGCAGATACGCAGTATTTT. Its protein is CASSLLRGAADTQYF.

This chain links TRBV18 with TRBJ2-7; possible D gene TRBD1, 6 bases. The V end lost 8 bases, the J end lost 2 bases, and 19 bases lay between the germline ends. Germline V gives CDR1 KGHSH, CDR2 LQKENI. The CDR3 extends over 15 amino acids. In DNA form, the CDR3 reads TGTGCCAGCACCAGCGAGACGGACAGAACCTACGAGCAGTACTTC. It translates to CASTSETDRTYEQYF.